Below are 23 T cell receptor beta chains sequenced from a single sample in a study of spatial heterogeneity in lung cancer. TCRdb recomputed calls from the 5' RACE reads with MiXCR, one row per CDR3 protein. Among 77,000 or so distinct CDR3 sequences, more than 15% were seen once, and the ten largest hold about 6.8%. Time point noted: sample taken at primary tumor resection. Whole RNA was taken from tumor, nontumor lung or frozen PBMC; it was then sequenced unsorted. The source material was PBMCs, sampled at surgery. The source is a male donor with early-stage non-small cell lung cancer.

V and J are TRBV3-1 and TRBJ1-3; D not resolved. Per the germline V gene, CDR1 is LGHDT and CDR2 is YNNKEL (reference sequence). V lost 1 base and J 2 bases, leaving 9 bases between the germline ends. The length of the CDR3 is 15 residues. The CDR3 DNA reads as TGTGCCAGCAGCCAAGGGTCGGGAGCTGGAAACACCATATATTTT. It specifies CASSQGSGAGNTIYF.

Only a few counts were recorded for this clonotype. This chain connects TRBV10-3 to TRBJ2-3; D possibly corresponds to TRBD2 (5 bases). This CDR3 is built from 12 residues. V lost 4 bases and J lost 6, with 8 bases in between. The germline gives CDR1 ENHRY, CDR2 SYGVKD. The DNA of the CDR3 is TGTGCCATCAGTGTAGAGCGGGATACGCAGTATTTT. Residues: CAISVERDTQYF.

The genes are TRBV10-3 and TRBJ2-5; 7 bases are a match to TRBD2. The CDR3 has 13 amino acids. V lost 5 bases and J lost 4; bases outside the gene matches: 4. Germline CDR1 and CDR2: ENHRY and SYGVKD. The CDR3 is CAISSGEGETQYF. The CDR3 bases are TGTGCCATCAGTAGCGGGGAGGGAGAGACCCAGTACTTC.

The CDR3 bases are TGCGCCAGCAGCCCCGGGACAGGGACCGGCGAGACCCAGTACTTC. Encoded protein: CASSPGTGTGETQYF. The V call is TRBV5-1, the J call TRBJ2-5, with 9 bases lining up with TRBD1. This CDR3 has 15 residues. The trim removed 4 bases at V and 5 bases at J, leaving 9 bases unmatched. Germline loops: CDR1 SGHRS, CDR2 YFSETQ.

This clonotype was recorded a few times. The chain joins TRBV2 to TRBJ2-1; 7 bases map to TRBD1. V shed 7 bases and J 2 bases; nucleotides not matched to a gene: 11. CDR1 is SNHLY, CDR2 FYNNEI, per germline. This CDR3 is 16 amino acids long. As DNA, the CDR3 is TGTGCCAGCACTCTCCCCGGACAGGAACCCTACAATGAGCAGTTCTTC. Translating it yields CASTLPGQEPYNEQFF. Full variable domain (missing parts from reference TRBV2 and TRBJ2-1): EPEVTQTPSHQVTQMGQEVILRCVPISNHLYFYWYRQILGQKVEFLVSFYNNEISEKSEIFDDQFSVERPDGSNFTLKIRSTKLEDSAMYFCASTLPGQEPYNEQFFGPGTRLTVL.

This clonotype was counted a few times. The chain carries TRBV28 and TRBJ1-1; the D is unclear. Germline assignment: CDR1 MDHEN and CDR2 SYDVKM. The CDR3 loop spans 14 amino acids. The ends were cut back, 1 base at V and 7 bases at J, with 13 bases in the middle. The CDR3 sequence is CASSLFKLGSEAFF. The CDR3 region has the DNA TGTGCCAGCAGTTTATTTAAGTTGGGCAGTGAAGCTTTCTTT.

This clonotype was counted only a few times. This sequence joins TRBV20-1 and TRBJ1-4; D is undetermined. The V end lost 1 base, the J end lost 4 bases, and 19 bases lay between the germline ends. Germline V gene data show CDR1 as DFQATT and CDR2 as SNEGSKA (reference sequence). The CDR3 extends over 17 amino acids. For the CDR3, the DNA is TGCAGTGCTAGAGTCCCCAATTTTGAGGTAGTTAATGAAAAACTGTTTTTT. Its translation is CSARVPNFEVVNEKLFF.

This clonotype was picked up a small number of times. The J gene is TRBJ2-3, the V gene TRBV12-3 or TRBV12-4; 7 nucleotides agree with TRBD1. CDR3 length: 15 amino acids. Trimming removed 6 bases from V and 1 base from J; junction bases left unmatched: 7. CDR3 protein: CASSLRGYGTDTQYF. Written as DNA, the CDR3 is TGTGCCAGCAGCCTCAGGGGGTATGGCACAGATACGCAGTATTTT.

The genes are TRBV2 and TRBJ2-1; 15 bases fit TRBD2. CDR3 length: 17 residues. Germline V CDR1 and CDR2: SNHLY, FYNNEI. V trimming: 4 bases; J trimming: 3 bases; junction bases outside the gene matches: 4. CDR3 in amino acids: CASSGTSGRAYYNEQFF. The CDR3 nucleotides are TGTGCCAGCAGTGGGACTAGCGGGAGGGCTTACTACAATGAGCAGTTCTTC.

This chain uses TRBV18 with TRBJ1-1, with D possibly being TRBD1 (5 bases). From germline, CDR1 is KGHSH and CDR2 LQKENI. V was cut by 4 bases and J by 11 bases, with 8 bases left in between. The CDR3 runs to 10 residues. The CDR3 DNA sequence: TGTGCCAGCTCACTGGCAGGGGCTTTCTTT. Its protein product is CASSLAGAFF.

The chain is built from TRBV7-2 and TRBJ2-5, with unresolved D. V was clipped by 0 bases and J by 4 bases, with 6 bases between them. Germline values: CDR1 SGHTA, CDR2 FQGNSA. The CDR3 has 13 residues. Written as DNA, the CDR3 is TGTGCCAGCAGCTTAGCCCATCGAGAGACCCAGTACTTC. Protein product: CASSLAHRETQYF.

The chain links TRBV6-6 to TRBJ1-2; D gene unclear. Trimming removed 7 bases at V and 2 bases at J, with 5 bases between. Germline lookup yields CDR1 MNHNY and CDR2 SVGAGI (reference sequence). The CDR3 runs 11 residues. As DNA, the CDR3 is TGTGCCAGCACCACCAACTATGGCTACACCTTC. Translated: CASTTNYGYTF.

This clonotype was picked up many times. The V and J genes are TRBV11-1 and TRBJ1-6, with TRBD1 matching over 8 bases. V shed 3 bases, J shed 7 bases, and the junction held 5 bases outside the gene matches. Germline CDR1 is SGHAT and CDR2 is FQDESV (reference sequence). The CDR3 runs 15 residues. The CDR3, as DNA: TGTGCCAGCAGCTTCGACAGGGGCGACAATTCACCCCTCCACTTT. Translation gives CASSFDRGDNSPLHF. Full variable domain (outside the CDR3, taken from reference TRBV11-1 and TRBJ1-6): EAEVAQSPRYKITEKSQAVAFWCDPISGHATLYWYRQILGQGPELLVQFQDESVVDDSQLPKDRFSAERLKGVDSTLKIQPAELGDSAMYLCASSFDRGDNSPLHFGNGTRLTVT.

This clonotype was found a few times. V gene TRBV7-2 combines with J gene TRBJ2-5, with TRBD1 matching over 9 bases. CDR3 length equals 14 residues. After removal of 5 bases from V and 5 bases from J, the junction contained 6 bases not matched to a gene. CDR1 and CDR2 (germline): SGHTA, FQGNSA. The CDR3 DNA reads TGTGCCAGCAGCCCGGGACAGGGCGGGGAGACCCAGTACTTC. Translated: CASSPGQGGETQYF.

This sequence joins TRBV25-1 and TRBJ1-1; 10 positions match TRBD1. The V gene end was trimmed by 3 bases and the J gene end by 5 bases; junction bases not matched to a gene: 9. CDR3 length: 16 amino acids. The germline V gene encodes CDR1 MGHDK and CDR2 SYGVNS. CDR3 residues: CASSDSTGGGRTEAFF. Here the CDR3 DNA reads TGTGCCAGCAGTGATTCGACAGGGGGCGGAAGGACTGAAGCTTTCTTT.

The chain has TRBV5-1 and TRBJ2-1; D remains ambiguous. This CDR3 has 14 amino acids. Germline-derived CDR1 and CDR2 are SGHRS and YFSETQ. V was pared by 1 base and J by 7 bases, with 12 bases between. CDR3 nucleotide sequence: TGCGCCAGCAGCTTGTTCTCTAGTGGGAATGAGCAGTTCTTC. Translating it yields CASSLFSSGNEQFF.

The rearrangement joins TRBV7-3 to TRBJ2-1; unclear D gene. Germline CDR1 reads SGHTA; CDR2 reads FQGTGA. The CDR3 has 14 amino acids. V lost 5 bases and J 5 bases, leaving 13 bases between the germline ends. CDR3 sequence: CASSKGRDDNEQFF. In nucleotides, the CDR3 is TGTGCCAGCAGCAAAGGGCGAGATGACAATGAGCAGTTCTTC.

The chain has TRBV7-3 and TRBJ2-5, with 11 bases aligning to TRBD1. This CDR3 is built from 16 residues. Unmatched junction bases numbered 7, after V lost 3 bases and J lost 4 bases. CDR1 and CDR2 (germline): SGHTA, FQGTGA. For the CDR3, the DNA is TGTGCCAGCAGCTTTGGCGGACAGGGGGCTGGAGAGACCCAGTACTTC. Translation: CASSFGGQGAGETQYF.

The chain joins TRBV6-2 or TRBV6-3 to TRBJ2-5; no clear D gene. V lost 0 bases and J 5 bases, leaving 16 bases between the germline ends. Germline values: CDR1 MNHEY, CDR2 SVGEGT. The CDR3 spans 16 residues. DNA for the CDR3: TGTGCCAGCAGTTACTCGAAAGGAGCCCCGGCGGAGACCCAGTACTTC. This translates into CASSYSKGAPAETQYF.

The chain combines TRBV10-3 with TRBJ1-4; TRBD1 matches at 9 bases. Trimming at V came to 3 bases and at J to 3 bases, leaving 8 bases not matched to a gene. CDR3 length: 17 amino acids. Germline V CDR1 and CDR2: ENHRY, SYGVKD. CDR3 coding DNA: TGTGCCATCAGTGATTCCCCCGGACAGGGGTCTAATGAAAAACTGTTTTTT. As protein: CAISDSPGQGSNEKLFF.

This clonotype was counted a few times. The CDR3 loop reads CSVGLPSSYNEQFF. The CDR3 DNA is TGCAGCGTTGGTCTCCCAAGCTCCTACAATGAGCAGTTCTTC. The V call is TRBV29-1, the J call TRBJ2-1; D is undetermined. V was cut by 4 bases and J by 0 bases, with 10 bases left in between. CDR3 length: 14 amino acids. Germline CDR1 and CDR2: SQVTM and ANQGSEA.

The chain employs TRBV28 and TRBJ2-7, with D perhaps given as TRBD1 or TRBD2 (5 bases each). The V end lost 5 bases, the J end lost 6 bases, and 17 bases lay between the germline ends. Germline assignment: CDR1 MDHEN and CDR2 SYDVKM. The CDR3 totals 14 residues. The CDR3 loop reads CASSRTRGQPEQYF. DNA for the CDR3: TGTGCCAGCAGTCGCACGAGGGGCCAGCCCGAGCAGTACTTC.

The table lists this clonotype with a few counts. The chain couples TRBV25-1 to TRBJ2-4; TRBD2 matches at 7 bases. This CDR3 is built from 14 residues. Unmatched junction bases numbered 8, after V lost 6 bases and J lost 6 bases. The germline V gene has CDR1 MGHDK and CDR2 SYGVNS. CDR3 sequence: CASSSEREGNIQYF. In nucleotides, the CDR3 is TGTGCCAGCAGCTCTGAAAGGGAGGGAAACATTCAGTACTTC.